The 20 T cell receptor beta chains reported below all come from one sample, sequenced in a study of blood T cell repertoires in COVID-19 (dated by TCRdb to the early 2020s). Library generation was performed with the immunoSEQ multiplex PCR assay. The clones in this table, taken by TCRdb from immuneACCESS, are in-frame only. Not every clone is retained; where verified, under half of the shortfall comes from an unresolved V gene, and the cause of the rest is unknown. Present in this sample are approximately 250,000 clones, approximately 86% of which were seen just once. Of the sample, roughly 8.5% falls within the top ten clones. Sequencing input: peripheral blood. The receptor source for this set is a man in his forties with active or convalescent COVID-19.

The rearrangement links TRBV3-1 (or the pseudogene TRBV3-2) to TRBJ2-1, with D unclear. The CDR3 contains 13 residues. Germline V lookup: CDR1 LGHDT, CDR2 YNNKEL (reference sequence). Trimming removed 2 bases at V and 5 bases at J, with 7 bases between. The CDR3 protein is CASSQNLNNEQFF. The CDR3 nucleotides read TGTGCCAGCAGCCAAAACTTGAACAATGAGCAGTTCTTC.

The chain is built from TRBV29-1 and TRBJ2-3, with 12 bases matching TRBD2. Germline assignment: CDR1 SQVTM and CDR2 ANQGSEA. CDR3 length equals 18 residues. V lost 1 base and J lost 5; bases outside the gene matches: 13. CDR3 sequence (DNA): TGCAGCGTTGAAGCTTCGGCTAGCGGGGGGGCCGGGGGAGATACGCAGTATTTT. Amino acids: CSVEASASGGAGGDTQYF.

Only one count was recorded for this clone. The CDR3 bases are TGTGCCATCCGACAGGGGTCGGGGCCAAACACTGAAGCTTTCTTT. This gives the protein CAIRQGSGPNTEAFF. V is TRBV10-3 and J is TRBJ1-1; 8 nucleotides match TRBD1. The germline gives CDR1 ENHRY, CDR2 SYGVKD. The CDR3 spans 15 residues. The ends lost 8 bases at V and 2 bases at J; junction bases unmatched: 10.

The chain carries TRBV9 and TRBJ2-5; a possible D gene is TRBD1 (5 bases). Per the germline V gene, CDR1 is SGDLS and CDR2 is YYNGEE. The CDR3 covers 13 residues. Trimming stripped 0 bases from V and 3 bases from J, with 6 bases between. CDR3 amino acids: CASSVATEETQYF. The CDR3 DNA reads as TGTGCCAGCAGCGTAGCGACAGAAGAGACCCAGTACTTC.

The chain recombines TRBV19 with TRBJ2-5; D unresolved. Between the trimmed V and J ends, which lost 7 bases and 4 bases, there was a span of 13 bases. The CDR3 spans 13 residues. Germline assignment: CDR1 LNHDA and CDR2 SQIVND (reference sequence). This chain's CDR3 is CASNLGLGETQYF. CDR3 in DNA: TGTGCCAGTAACCTCGGGTTAGGAGAGACCCAGTACTTC.

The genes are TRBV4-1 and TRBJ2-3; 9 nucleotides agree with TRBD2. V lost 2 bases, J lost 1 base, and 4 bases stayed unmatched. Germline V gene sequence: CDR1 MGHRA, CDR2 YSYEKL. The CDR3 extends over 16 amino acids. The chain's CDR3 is CASSQTASGGTDTQYF. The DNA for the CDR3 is TGCGCCAGCAGCCAAACAGCTAGCGGGGGCACAGATACGCAGTATTTT.

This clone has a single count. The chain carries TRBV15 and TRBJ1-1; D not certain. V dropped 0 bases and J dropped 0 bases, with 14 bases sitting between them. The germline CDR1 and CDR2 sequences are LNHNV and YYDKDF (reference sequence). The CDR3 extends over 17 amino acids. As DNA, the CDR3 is TGTGCCACCAGCAGAGACAGGAACCTTTACATGAACACTGAAGCTTTCTTT. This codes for CATSRDRNLYMNTEAFF.

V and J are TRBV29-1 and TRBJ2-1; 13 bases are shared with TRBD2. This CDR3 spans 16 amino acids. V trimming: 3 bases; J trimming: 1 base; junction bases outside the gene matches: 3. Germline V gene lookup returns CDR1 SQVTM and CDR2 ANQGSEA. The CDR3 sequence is CSVDGTSGESYNEQFF. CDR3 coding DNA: TGCAGCGTTGACGGGACTAGCGGGGAGTCCTACAATGAGCAGTTCTTC.

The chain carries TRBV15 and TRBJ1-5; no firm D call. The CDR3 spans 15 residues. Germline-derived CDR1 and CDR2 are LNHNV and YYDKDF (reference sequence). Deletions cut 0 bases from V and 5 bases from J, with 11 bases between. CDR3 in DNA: TGTGCCACCAGCAGAGATCAGTCAGGCCATCAGCCCCAGCATTTT. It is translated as CATSRDQSGHQPQHF.

CDR3 amino acids: CASSLGGTGSENEQFF. As DNA, the CDR3 is TGCGCCAGCAGCTTGGGGGGGACAGGGTCGGAAAATGAGCAGTTCTTC. The chain employs TRBV5-1 and TRBJ2-1, with 9 bases aligning to TRBD1. The V and J ends lost 0 bases and 7 bases, in that order; junction bases with no gene match: 8. The CDR3 runs 16 residues. Germline V gives CDR1 SGHRS, CDR2 YFSETQ.

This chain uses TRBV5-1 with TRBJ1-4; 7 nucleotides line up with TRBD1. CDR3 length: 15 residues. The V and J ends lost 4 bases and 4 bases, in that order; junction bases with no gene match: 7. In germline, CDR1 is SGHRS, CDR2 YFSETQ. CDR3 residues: CASSHGQDSNEKLFF. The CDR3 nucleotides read TGCGCCAGCAGCCATGGACAGGATAGTAATGAAAAACTGTTTTTT.

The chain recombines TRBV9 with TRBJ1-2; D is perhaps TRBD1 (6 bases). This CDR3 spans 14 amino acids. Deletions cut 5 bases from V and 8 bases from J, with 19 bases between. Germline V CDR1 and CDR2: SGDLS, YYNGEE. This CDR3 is CASSRDTLMEGYTF. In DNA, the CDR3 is TGTGCCAGCAGTAGGGACACTTTGATGGAGGGCTACACCTTC.

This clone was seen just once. CDR3 residues: CASSRRTGAGNTEAFF. In DNA, the CDR3 is TGTGCCAGCAGTCGTAGGACAGGGGCGGGAAACACTGAAGCTTTCTTT. The chain is built from TRBV27 and TRBJ1-1; 9 bases align to TRBD1. Germline-derived CDR1 and CDR2 are MNHEY and SMNVEV (reference sequence). Losses at the gene ends were 5 bases for V and 2 bases for J; bases not matched to a gene: 9. The CDR3 has 16 amino acids.

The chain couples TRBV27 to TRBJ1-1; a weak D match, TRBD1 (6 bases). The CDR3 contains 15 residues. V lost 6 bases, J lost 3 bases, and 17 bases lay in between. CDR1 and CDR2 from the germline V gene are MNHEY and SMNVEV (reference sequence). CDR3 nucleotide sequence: TGTGCCAGCAGCGTTGGGCATTCAGGGGACACTGAAGCTTTCTTT. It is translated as CASSVGHSGDTEAFF.

In DNA, the CDR3 is TGTGCCAGCTGGGGGACAGGCTCCTACGAGCAGTACTTC. This encodes CASWGTGSYEQYF. The chain joins TRBV12-3 or TRBV12-4 to TRBJ2-7; 8 positions agree with TRBD1. The CDR3 sequence is 13 residues long. V lost 8 bases, J lost 0 bases, and 3 bases stayed unmatched.

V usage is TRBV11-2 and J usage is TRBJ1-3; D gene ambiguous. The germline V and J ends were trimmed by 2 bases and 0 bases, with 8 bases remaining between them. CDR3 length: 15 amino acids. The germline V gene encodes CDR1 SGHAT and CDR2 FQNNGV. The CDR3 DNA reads TGTGCCAGCAGCTTATCCGGGATCTCTGGAAACACCATATATTTT. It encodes CASSLSGISGNTIYF.

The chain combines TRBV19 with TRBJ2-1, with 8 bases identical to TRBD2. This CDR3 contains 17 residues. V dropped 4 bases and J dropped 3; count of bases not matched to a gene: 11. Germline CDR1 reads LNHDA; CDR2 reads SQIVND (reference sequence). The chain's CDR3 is CASSTLTAGEFYNEQFF. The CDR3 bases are TGTGCCAGTAGTACTCTTACAGCGGGGGAATTCTACAATGAGCAGTTCTTC.

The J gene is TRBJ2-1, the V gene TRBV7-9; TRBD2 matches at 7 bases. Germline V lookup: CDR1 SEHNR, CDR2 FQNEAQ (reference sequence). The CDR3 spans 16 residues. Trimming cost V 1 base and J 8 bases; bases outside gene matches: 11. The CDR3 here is CASSLGGRLASYEQFF. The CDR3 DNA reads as TGTGCCAGCAGCTTAGGAGGGAGACTAGCTTCATATGAGCAGTTCTTC.

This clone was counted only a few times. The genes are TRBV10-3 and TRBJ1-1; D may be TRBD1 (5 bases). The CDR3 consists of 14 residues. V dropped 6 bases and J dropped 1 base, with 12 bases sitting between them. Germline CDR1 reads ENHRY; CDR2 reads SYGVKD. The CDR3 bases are TGTGCCATCAGAATCGGAGGGGCGAACACTGAAGCTTTCTTT. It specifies CAIRIGGANTEAFF.

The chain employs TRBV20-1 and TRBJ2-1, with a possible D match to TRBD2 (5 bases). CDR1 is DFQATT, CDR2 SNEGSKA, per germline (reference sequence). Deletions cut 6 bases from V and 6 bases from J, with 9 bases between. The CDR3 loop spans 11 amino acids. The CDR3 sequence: CSAPGSNEQFF. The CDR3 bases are TGCAGTGCACCGGGGTCCAATGAGCAGTTCTTC.